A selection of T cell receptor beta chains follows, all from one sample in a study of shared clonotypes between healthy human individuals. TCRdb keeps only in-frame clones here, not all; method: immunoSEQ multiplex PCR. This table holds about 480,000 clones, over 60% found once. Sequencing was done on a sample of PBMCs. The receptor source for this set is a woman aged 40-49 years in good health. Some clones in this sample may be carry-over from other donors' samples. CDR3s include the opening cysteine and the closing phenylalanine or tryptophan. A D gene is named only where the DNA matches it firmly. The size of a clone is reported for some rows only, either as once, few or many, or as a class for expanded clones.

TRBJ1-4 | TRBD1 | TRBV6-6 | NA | CASSSGQDNEKLFF | TGTGCCAGCAGCTCGGGACAGGATAATGAAAAACTGTTTTTT
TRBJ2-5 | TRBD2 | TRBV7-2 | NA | CASSLVEASGASPVAQYF | TGTGCCAGCAGCTTAGTGGAGGCTAGCGGGGCCAGTCCGGTGGCCCAGTACTTC
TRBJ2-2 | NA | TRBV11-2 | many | CASSLGASGELFF | TGTGCCAGCAGCTTAGGGGCTTCCGGGGAGCTGTTTTTT
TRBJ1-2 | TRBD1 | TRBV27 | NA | CASRSDRGLYGYTF | TGTGCCAGCAGATCAGACAGGGGGCTCTATGGCTACACCTTC
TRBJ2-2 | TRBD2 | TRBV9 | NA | CASSPRIAGDTGELFF | TGTGCCAGCAGCCCCCGAATAGCGGGAGACACCGGGGAGCTGTTTTTT
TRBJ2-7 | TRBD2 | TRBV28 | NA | CASSPGLAGEYEQYF | TGTGCCAGCAGTCCCGGACTAGCGGGAGAGTACGAGCAGTACTTC
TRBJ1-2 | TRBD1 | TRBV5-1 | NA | CASSPNPGQRYGYTF | TGCGCCAGCAGCCCGAACCCGGGACAGCGCTATGGCTACACCTTC
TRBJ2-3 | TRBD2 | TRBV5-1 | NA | CASGTSGGADTQYF | TGCGCCAGCGGGACTAGCGGCGGGGCAGATACGCAGTATTTT
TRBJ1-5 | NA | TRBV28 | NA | CASSFIARVNQPQHF | TGTGCCAGCAGTTTTATTGCCAGGGTCAATCAGCCCCAGCATTTT
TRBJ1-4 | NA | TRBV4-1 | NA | CASSQDGQGGEKLFF | TGCGCCAGCAGCCAAGATGGGCAGGGCGGTGAAAAACTGTTTTTT
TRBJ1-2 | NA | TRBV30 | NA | CAWSDGTLGYGYTF | TGTGCCTGGAGTGATGGCACCCTGGGCTATGGCTACACCTTC
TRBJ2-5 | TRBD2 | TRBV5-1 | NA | CASTSGTSGQETQYF | TGCGCCAGCACCTCCGGGACTAGCGGACAAGAGACCCAGTACTTC
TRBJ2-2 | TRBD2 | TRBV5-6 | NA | CASSLAGESTGELFF | TGTGCCAGCAGCTTAGCGGGAGAAAGCACCGGGGAGCTGTTTTTT
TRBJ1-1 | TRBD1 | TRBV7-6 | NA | CASSRSRGHGGTEAFF | TGTGCCAGCAGCCGTTCCAGGGGGCATGGGGGGACTGAAGCTTTCTTT
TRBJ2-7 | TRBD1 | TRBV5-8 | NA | CASSLQGSSYEQYF | TGTGCCAGCAGCTTACAGGGGAGCTCCTACGAGCAGTACTTC
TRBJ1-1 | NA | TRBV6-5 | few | CASSYMGGSGAFF | TGTGCCAGCAGTTACATGGGGGGATCCGGAGCTTTCTTT
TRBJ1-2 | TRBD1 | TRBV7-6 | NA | CASSTGQVNYGYTF | TGTGCCAGCAGCACGGGACAGGTTAACTATGGCTACACCTTC
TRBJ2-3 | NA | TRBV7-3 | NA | CASSHGGRDTQYF | TGTGCCAGCAGCCACGGGGGCAGGGATACGCAGTATTTT
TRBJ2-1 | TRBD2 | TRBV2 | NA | CARTSGKYNEQFF | TGTGCCAGAACTAGCGGGAAGTACAATGAGCAGTTCTTC
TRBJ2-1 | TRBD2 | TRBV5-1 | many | CASSLRTSGTNNEQFF | TGCGCCAGCAGCCTACGGACTAGCGGGACTAACAATGAGCAGTTCTTC
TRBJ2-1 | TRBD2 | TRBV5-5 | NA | CASSRTSGPDNEQFF | TGTGCCAGCAGCCGGACTAGCGGGCCCGACAATGAGCAGTTCTTC
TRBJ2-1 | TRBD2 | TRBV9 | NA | CASSDTTSGRSYNEQFF | TGTGCCAGCAGCGATACTACTAGCGGGAGGTCCTACAATGAGCAGTTCTTC
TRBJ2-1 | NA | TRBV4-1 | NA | CASSQGREGSYNEQFF | TGCGCCAGCAGCCAAGGGCGGGAAGGGTCCTACAATGAGCAGTTCTTC
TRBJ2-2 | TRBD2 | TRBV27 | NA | CASSPGTRYSANTGELFF | TGTGCCAGCAGTCCCGGGACTAGATACAGCGCGAACACCGGGGAGCTGTTTTTT
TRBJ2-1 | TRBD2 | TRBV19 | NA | CASRRASGSVNEQFF | TGTGCCAGCCGACGGGCTAGCGGGAGCGTCAATGAGCAGTTCTTC
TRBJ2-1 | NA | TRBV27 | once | CASSLSGRAGARYNEQFF | TGTGCCAGCAGTTTATCGGGGCGCGCAGGGGCAAGGTACAATGAGCAGTTCTTC
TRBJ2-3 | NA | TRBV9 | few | CASSVGAYADTQYF | TGTGCCAGCAGCGTAGGGGCTTATGCAGATACGCAGTATTTT
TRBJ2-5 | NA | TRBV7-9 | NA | CASSFFGSIETQYF | TGTGCCAGCAGCTTCTTCGGGAGTATAGAGACCCAGTACTTC
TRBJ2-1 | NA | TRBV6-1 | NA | CASSESSRSYNEQFF | TGTGCCAGCAGTGAATCATCAAGGTCCTACAATGAGCAGTTCTTC
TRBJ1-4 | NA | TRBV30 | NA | CAWSVRLATNEKLFF | TGTGCCTGGAGTGTAAGGCTAGCAACTAATGAAAAACTGTTTTTT
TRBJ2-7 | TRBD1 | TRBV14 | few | CASSLPGQTDEQYF | TGTGCCAGCAGCCTCCCGGGACAGACGGACGAGCAGTACTTC
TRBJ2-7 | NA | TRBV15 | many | CATSRAGTYYEQYF | TGTGCCACCAGCAGAGCCGGGACATACTACGAGCAGTACTTC
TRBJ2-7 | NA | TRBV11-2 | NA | CASTANSAPSGEQYF | TGTGCCAGCACCGCGAACAGCGCTCCATCGGGGGAGCAGTACTTC
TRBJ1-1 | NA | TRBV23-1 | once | CASSQRGDGTEAFF | TGCGCCAGCAGTCAACGGGGAGATGGCACTGAAGCTTTCTTT
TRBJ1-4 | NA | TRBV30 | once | CAWSYSSILKHPILF | TGTGCCTGGAGTTATTCTAGTATCCTGAAACACCCCATTCTTTTT
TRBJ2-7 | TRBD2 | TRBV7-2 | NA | CASSFSSGAGDPYEQYF | TGTGCCAGCAGCTTCTCCTCGGGAGCGGGGGATCCCTACGAGCAGTACTTC
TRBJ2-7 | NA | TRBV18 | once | CASSPSTATYEQYF | TGTGCCAGCTCCCCGAGTACAGCAACCTACGAGCAGTACTTC
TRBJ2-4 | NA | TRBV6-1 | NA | CASSPLGGAGIQYF | TGTGCCAGCAGTCCCCTTGGGGGTGCGGGCATTCAGTACTTC
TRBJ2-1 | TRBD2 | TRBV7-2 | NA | CASSLQLAGDNEQFF | TGTGCCAGCAGCTTACAACTAGCGGGAGACAATGAGCAGTTCTTC
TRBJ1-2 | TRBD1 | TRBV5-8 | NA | CASSHYIRNRGINYGYTF | TGTGCCAGCAGCCATTATATCCGAAACAGGGGTATTAACTATGGCTACACCTTC
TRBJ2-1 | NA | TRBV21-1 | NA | CASSKDLGSGEQFF | TGTGCCAGCAGCAAAGATTTGGGATCGGGTGAGCAGTTCTTC
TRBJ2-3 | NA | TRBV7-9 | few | CASSSWGSTDTQYF | TGTGCCAGCAGCTCTTGGGGGAGCACAGATACGCAGTATTTT